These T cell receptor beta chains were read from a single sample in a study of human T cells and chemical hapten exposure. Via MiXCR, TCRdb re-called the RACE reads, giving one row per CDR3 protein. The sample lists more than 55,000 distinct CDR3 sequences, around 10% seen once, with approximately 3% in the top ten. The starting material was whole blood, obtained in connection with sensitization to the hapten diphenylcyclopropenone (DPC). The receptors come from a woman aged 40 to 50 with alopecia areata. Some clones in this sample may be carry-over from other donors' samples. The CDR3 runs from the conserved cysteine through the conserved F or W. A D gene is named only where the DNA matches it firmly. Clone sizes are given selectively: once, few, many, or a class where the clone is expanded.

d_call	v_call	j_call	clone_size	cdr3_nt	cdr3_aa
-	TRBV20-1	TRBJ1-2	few	TGCAGTGCTAGGAGCCCCCCAAGCTATGGCTACACCTTC	CSARSPPSYGYTF
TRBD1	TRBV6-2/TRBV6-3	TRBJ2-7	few	TGTGCCAGCAGTGGGACAGGCAGCTCCTACGAGCAGTACTTC	CASSGTGSSYEQYF
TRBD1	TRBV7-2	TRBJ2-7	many	TGTGCCAGCAGCACGGGACAGGGGAACTACGAGCAGTACTTC	CASSTGQGNYEQYF
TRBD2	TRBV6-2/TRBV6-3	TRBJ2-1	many	TGTGCCAGCAGATTTAGCGGGGTGAATTACAATGAGCAGTTCTTC	CASRFSGVNYNEQFF
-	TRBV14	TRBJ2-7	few	TGTGCCAGCAGCCAAGCTTTGGTCGGTACCTACGAGCAGTACTTC	CASSQALVGTYEQYF
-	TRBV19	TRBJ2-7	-	TGTGCCAGTACGCAATTCAGGGGTGGAGAGCAGTACTTC	CASTQFRGGEQYF
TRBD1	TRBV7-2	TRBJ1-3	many	TGTGCCAGCAGCTTGCGTTTAGGGGGCTATGGAAACACCATATATTTT	CASSLRLGGYGNTIYF
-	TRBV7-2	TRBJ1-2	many	TGTGCCAGCAGCTTATCGGACAGCCCCTATGGCTACACCTTC	CASSLSDSPYGYTF
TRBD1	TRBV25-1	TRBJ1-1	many	TGTGCCAGCAGTGGACAGGGGGAAGCTGGCACTGAAGCTTTCTTT	CASSGQGEAGTEAFF
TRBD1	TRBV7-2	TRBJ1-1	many	TGTGCCAGCAGCCAAAGAGCGACAGGGGGATTCGGCACTGAAGCTTTCTTT	CASSQRATGGFGTEAFF
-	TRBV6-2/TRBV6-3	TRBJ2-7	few	TGTGCCAGCAGTTACCCCACAGGGTACTCCTACGAGCAGTACTTC	CASSYPTGYSYEQYF
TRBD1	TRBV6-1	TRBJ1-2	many	TGTGCCAGCAGTGGCGGACAGGGCCATGGCTACACCTTC	CASSGGQGHGYTF
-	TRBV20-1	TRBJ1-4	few	TGCAGTGCTAGAGATTGGGGAGGCAGTAATGAAAAACTGTTTTTT	CSARDWGGSNEKLFF
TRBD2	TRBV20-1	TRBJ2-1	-	TGCAGTGCTAGAGACCCACTAGCGGGGGGGAAATACAATGAGCAGTTCTTC	CSARDPLAGGKYNEQFF
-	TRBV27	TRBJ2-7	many	TGTGCCAGCGGAACAGGGTCCTACGAGCAGTACTTC	CASGTGSYEQYF
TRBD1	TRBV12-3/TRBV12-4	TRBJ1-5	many	TGTGCCAGCAGTTTGGGGACAGTCGGGTCTCAGCCCCAGCATTTT	CASSLGTVGSQPQHF
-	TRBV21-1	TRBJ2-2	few	TGTGCCAGCAGCAACGCTGAACCACCGGGACAGGGATACACCGGGGAGCTGTTTTTT	CASSNAEPPGQGYTGELFF